The T cell receptor beta chain under discussion was sequenced for a study of beta chain features in type 1 diabetes. Investigators reverse transcribed all isolated RNA, so they sequenced expressed TCRB transcripts. Assay used: immunoSEQ multiplex PCR; TCRdb lists only in-frame clones, some missing. The table records roughly 230,000 clones, roughly 9.6% of them present only once. This clone has only a few counts. Its antigen is not known. The V gene's germline CDR1 is MRHNA and CDR2 SNTAGT. The CDR3 sequence is 15 residues long. Trimming took 4 bases from V and 8 from J, leaving 17 bases between them. Every single donor gave one heparinised blood draw, and these averaged roughly 100 mL. Study-level points and caveats: Naive, central memory and Treg TCRB repertoires seemed to resemble each other more closely in patients than they did in healthy donors.

The clonotype was recovered from a woman between 18 and 29 years old in good health. This rearrangement joins TRBV6-4 to TRBJ1-4; unclear D gene. The sample consisted of naive CD4+ T cells from blood. The CDR3, as DNA: TGTGCCAGCAGTGCCATTCCACTGAGGCGGGAAAAACTGTTTTTT. As protein: CASSAIPLRREKLFF.